These 17 T cell receptor beta chains were all obtained from the same sample, sequenced in a study of cytomegalovirus exposure and HLA in healthy donors. The PCR contained 60 Vbeta and 13 Jbeta primers. TCRdb's table, derived via immunoSEQ multiplex PCR, lists solely in-frame clones and lacks some. The sample contains 40,000 to 55,000 clones, about 73% of which appear only once. Sequenced input: PBMCs. Receptor source: a young man in good health and CMV-seronegative.

This sequence joins TRBV11-2 and TRBJ2-1; no definite D call. Trimming pared 5 bases from V and 7 bases from J, leaving 15 bases between. Germline CDR1 reads SGHAT; CDR2 reads FQNNGV. The CDR3 extends over 14 amino acids. The CDR3 DNA reads TGTGCCAGCAGCCCATCAGGTACCTGGAATGAGCAGTTCTTC. Protein: CASSPSGTWNEQFF.

The chain carries TRBV18 and TRBJ1-6; D is ambiguous. Germline CDR1 KGHSH, CDR2 LQKENI. V was trimmed by 5 bases and J by 10 bases, leaving 15 bases between them. This CDR3 region has 14 residues. The CDR3 DNA reads as TGTGCCAGCTCAACCATAACAGTCCGGTCACCCCTCCACTTT. It specifies CASSTITVRSPLHF.

The CDR3 nucleotides are TGTGCCAGCAGCTTCGGGGAAAGGACCGGGGAGCTGTTTTTT. Its protein is CASSFGERTGELFF. The chain is built from TRBV13 and TRBJ2-2, with D possibly matching TRBD2 (5 bases). Deletions cut 3 bases from V and 5 bases from J, with 10 bases between. The CDR3 is 14 residues long. From germline, CDR1 is PRHDT and CDR2 FYEKMQ (reference sequence).

The rearrangement links TRBV23-1 to TRBJ2-7; 8 bases agree with TRBD1. TRBV23-1 is assigned to the ORF class and has an uncertain function. The CDR3 spans 15 residues. V shed 3 bases, J shed 0 bases, and the junction held 4 bases outside the gene matches. CDR3 residues: CASSHQGASSYEQYF. The CDR3, as DNA: TGCGCCAGCAGTCACCAGGGGGCTAGCTCCTACGAGCAGTACTTC.

The chain is built from TRBV28 and TRBJ2-7; no clear D gene. V was pared by 5 bases and J by 1 base, with 18 bases between. The CDR3 is 16 amino acids. The germline gives CDR1 MDHEN, CDR2 SYDVKM. In nucleotides, the CDR3 is TGTGCCAGCAGTCCACCTTGGAGCGCTCCTTCCTACGAGCAGTACTTC. Its protein is CASSPPWSAPSYEQYF.

This clone has only a few counts. This chain uses TRBV6-5 with TRBJ1-2, with D maybe TRBD1 (5 bases). Trimming cost V 5 bases and J 4 bases, with 14 bases left between them. CDR3 size: 14 residues. Looked up from germline, CDR1 is MNHEY and CDR2 is SVGAGI. CDR3 loop: CASSKTATIYGYTF. The CDR3 DNA reads as TGTGCCAGCAGTAAGACAGCAACCATCTATGGCTACACCTTC.

This chain links TRBV5-1 with TRBJ1-1, with a tentative D call TRBD1 (6 bases). This CDR3 has 14 residues. V shed 7 bases and J shed 2 bases, with 15 bases lying between them. The germline gives CDR1 SGHRS, CDR2 YFSETQ. The chain's CDR3 is CASRPGGLNTEAFF. CDR3 DNA: TGCGCCAGCCGCCCGGGGGGCCTTAACACTGAAGCTTTCTTT.

The J gene is TRBJ1-4, the V gene TRBV19; D is undetermined. The V gene lost 6 bases and the J gene lost 8 bases, with 13 bases spanning the gap. This CDR3 has 13 amino acids. Germline V gene sequence: CDR1 LNHDA, CDR2 SQIVND (reference sequence). CDR3 DNA sequence: TGTGCCAGTAGATTGAGGGAGAGGGAAAAACTGTTTTTT. Protein sequence: CASRLREREKLFF.

The gene calls are TRBV11-2 and TRBJ2-7, with 7 bases lining up with TRBD2. CDR3 length: 15 residues. Germline V gives CDR1 SGHAT, CDR2 FQNNGV. The V and J ends lost 0 bases and 3 bases, in that order; junction bases with no gene match: 5. Here the CDR3 DNA reads TGTGCCAGCAGCTTAGACAGCGGGATTAGCTACGAGCAGTACTTC. Its protein is CASSLDSGISYEQYF.

The chain recombines TRBV5-1 with TRBJ2-3, with 8 bases matching TRBD2. The CDR3 loop spans 13 amino acids. The trim removed 7 bases at V and 11 bases at J, leaving 12 bases unmatched. Looked up from germline, CDR1 is SGHRS and CDR2 is YFSETQ. The CDR3 region is CASGLQPGLEQYF. CDR3 coding DNA: TGCGCCAGCGGATTACAACCGGGACTAGAGCAGTATTTT.

The V call is TRBV20-1, the J call TRBJ1-2, with TRBD1 matching 9 bases. Looked up from germline, CDR1 is DFQATT and CDR2 is SNEGSKA (reference sequence). The CDR3 runs to 11 residues. V dropped 6 bases and J dropped 10; count of bases not matched to a gene: 6. In DNA form, the CDR3 reads TGCAGTGCCGTTGACAGGGGGGCCTACACCTTC. This translates into CSAVDRGAYTF.

The chain employs TRBV7-2 and TRBJ1-3, with D unclear. V dropped 1 base and J dropped 6 bases, with 16 bases sitting between them. This CDR3 region has 16 residues. Germline CDR1 reads SGHTA; CDR2 reads FQGNSA. In nucleotides, the CDR3 is TGTGCCAGCAGCTTAGACGATCAGCGACGGATAAACACCATATATTTT. Translated: CASSLDDQRRINTIYF.

CDR3 DNA sequence: TGTGCCAGCAGCGTCCAGTGGCGGGACACCGGGGAGCTGTTTTTT. It translates to CASSVQWRDTGELFF. This rearrangement joins TRBV27 to TRBJ2-2, with D maybe TRBD2 (5 bases). V was pared by 6 bases and J by 3 bases, with 14 bases between. Germline V gives CDR1 MNHEY, CDR2 SMNVEV (reference sequence). There are 15 residues in the CDR3.

The chain employs TRBV25-1 and TRBJ1-2, with D possibly TRBD1 on 6 matching bases. The CDR3 is 12 residues long. Germline V CDR1 and CDR2: MGHDK, SYGVNS. V was trimmed by 6 bases and J by 6 bases, leaving 11 bases between them. CDR3 sequence: CASRYRANGYTF. As DNA, the CDR3 is TGTGCCAGCAGATACAGGGCTAATGGCTACACCTTC.

The V call is TRBV30, the J call TRBJ1-6; TRBD1 matches 11 bases. This CDR3 spans 14 amino acids. Germline trimming cut 3 bases from V and 10 bases from J; bases unmatched to any gene: 5. Germline CDR1 reads GTSNPN; CDR2 reads SVGIG (reference sequence). In nucleotides, the CDR3 is TGTGCCTGGAGGGGGACAGGGGGAGGCTCACCCCTCCACTTT. It specifies CAWRGTGGGSPLHF.

The chain uses TRBV10-3 and TRBJ2-5; 8 bases are shared with TRBD2. Germline V gene sequence: CDR1 ENHRY, CDR2 SYGVKD. The CDR3 totals 15 residues. V lost 0 bases, J lost 5 bases, and 5 bases stayed unmatched. The CDR3 sequence: CAISESGGLGETQYF. CDR3 nucleotides: TGTGCCATCAGTGAGTCGGGGGGACTAGGTGAGACCCAGTACTTC.

The CDR3 bases are TGCGCCAGCAGCCAGCGTCTGAGCTCCTACAATGAGCAGTTCTTC. Translating gives CASSQRLSSYNEQFF. This chain links TRBV4-1 with TRBJ2-1; D unclear. V dropped 3 bases and J dropped 0 bases, with 9 bases sitting between them. The CDR3 contains 15 residues. Germline V gene sequence: CDR1 MGHRA, CDR2 YSYEKL.